The 25 T cell receptor beta chains given below trace back to one sample, sequenced in a study of siplizumab effects on memory and regulatory T cells. Data came from immunoSEQ multiplex PCR; TCRdb stores just in-frame clones and leaves some out. This table has approximately 110,000 clones, approximately 90% appearing once. Sequencing was done on a sample of Tregs sorted from blood. The source is a human donor in good health.

This clone was picked up one time. This chain links TRBV6-5 with TRBJ2-7, with TRBD1 identical over 9 bases. The V gene end was trimmed by 6 bases and the J gene end by 2 bases; junction bases not matched to a gene: 5. The CDR3 covers 14 residues. Germline values: CDR1 MNHEY, CDR2 SVGAGI. CDR3 amino acids: CASRLGTGPYEQYF. The CDR3 DNA reads as TGTGCCAGCAGGTTGGGGACAGGGCCCTACGAGCAGTACTTC.

The chain combines TRBV30 with TRBJ2-5; D remains ambiguous. V was pared by 0 bases and J by 5 bases, with 22 bases between. There are 17 residues in the CDR3. Germline V gene data show CDR1 as GTSNPN and CDR2 as SVGIG (reference sequence). This CDR3 is CAWSVEWAGSQGETQYF. The CDR3, as DNA: TGTGCCTGGAGTGTAGAGTGGGCTGGGTCCCAAGGGGAGACCCAGTACTTC.

The chain recombines TRBV18 with TRBJ1-5, with D perhaps TRBD1 (5 bases). V was clipped by 4 bases and J by 1 base, with 17 bases between them. Germline values: CDR1 KGHSH, CDR2 LQKENI. CDR3 length: 17 residues. The CDR3 nucleotides are TGTGCCAGCTCACGGGGGGTTGTCGGGGACAGCAATCAGCCCCAGCATTTT. It encodes CASSRGVVGDSNQPQHF.

This chain connects TRBV5-6 to TRBJ2-5; the D is unclear. This CDR3 has 13 amino acids. Germline V gene lookup returns CDR1 SGHDT and CDR2 YYEEEE. V lost 7 bases and J lost 2, with 12 bases in between. The CDR3 reads CASGRGLQETQYF. The CDR3 DNA sequence: TGTGCCAGCGGTCGAGGCCTACAAGAGACCCAGTACTTC.

This clone has just one count. This chain links TRBV19 with TRBJ1-2; 7 bases agree with TRBD1. Germline CDR1 LNHDA, CDR2 SQIVND (reference sequence). With V trimmed by 4 bases and J by 4 bases, 3 bases remained unmatched. The length of the CDR3 is 13 residues. The chain's CDR3 is CASSTPGGYGYTF. The CDR3 region has the DNA TGTGCCAGTAGTACGCCAGGGGGCTATGGCTACACCTTC.

This clone was detected only once. The chain has TRBV5-8 and TRBJ1-1; maybe TRBD1 (5 bases). Trimming removed 4 bases at V and 0 bases at J, with 13 bases between. The germline CDR1 and CDR2 sequences are SGHTS and YDEGEE. CDR3 length: 15 amino acids. Here the CDR3 DNA reads TGTGCCAGCAGCGCCAGGGAGGTCTTGAACACTGAAGCTTTCTTT. It translates to CASSAREVLNTEAFF.

In its sample, this clone was seen once. J is TRBJ1-2 and V is TRBV5-1; perhaps TRBD1 as D (6 bases). The germline V and J ends were trimmed by 4 bases and 5 bases, with 18 bases remaining between them. Germline V gives CDR1 SGHRS, CDR2 YFSETQ. The CDR3 is made up of 15 amino acids. CDR3 residues: CASSAEGGSGYGYTF. CDR3 nucleotide sequence: TGCGCCAGCAGCGCGGAAGGGGGTTCGGGGTATGGCTACACCTTC.

The J gene is TRBJ2-3, the V gene TRBV12-5, with D tentatively TRBD2 (5 bases). This CDR3 comprises 14 residues. V dropped 2 bases and J dropped 0 bases, with 6 bases sitting between them. Per germline, CDR1 LGHNT and CDR2 FRNRAP. The CDR3 DNA is TGTGCTAGTGGTTTGCAGCGGAGCACAGATACGCAGTATTTT. It is translated as CASGLQRSTDTQYF.

The rearrangement uses TRBV4-1 and TRBJ2-5; D is possibly TRBD2 (5 bases). Germline values: CDR1 MGHRA, CDR2 YSYEKL. The V end lost 0 bases, the J end lost 7 bases, and 6 bases lay between the germline ends. CDR3 size: 12 residues. This CDR3 is CASSQDRGTQYF. DNA of the CDR3: TGCGCCAGCAGCCAAGATCGGGGGACCCAGTACTTC.

The chain employs TRBV6-5 and TRBJ1-6; D may be TRBD1 (5 bases). This CDR3 is built from 12 residues. Germline V gene data show CDR1 as MNHEY and CDR2 as SVGAGI. The V and J ends lost 8 bases and 8 bases respectively, with 10 bases between them. The DNA of the CDR3 is TGTGCCAGCGGACCAGGGTATTCACCCCTCCACTTT. Translating it yields CASGPGYSPLHF.

The chain has TRBV6-1 and TRBJ1-1; TRBD1 agrees at 8 bases. Germline V gives CDR1 MNHNS, CDR2 SASEGT. The V segment lost 8 bases and the J segment 5 bases; nucleotides outside the gene matches: 7. The CDR3 length is 13 residues. This CDR3 is CASGDRGSTEAFF. The CDR3 coding sequence is TGTGCCAGCGGAGACAGGGGAAGTACTGAAGCTTTCTTT.

The chain uses TRBV27 and TRBJ1-6; TRBD1 matches at 7 bases. The CDR3 sequence is 16 residues long. From germline, CDR1 is MNHEY and CDR2 SMNVEV (reference sequence). Unmatched junction bases numbered 12, after V lost 6 bases and J lost 7 bases. CDR3 amino acids: CASRARGDLLNSPLHF. For the CDR3, the DNA is TGTGCCAGCAGGGCCAGGGGGGATCTCTTGAATTCACCCCTCCACTTT.

The rearrangement uses TRBV19 and TRBJ1-1, with D perhaps TRBD1 (5 bases). The V end lost 5 bases, the J end lost 4 bases, and 20 bases lay between the germline ends. The germline V gene encodes CDR1 LNHDA and CDR2 SQIVND (reference sequence). The CDR3 contains 16 residues. CDR3 sequence (DNA): TGTGCCAGTAGTCCCTTAGGTGGAGGGGTGACCACTGAAGCTTTCTTT. Protein sequence: CASSPLGGGVTTEAFF. Variable domain in full (rest from reference TRBV19 and TRBJ1-1): DGGITQSPKYLFRKEGQNVTLSCEQNLNHDAMYWYRQDPGQGLRLIYYSQIVNDFQKGDIAEGYSVSREKKESFPLTVTSAQKNPTAFYLCASSPLGGGVTTEAFFGQGTRLTVV.

The chain is built from TRBV6-1 and TRBJ1-3, with D tentatively TRBD1 (5 bases). Trimming took off 1 base at V and 2 bases at J, with 12 bases between the two ends. Germline V gene data show CDR1 as MNHNS and CDR2 as SASEGT. This CDR3 region has 16 residues. The CDR3 region is CASSEVVGTPGNTIYF. The CDR3 coding sequence is TGTGCCAGCAGTGAAGTGGTGGGGACTCCTGGAAACACCATATATTTT.

V gene TRBV28 combines with J gene TRBJ1-4; no clear D gene. With 6 bases removed from V and 0 bases from J, the gap between germline ends came to 11 bases. This CDR3 region has 15 residues. Germline values: CDR1 MDHEN, CDR2 SYDVKM. The CDR3 sequence is CASSPAIATNEKLFF. CDR3 DNA sequence: TGTGCCAGCAGCCCAGCAATTGCAACTAATGAAAAACTGTTTTTT.

V gene TRBV7-2 combines with J gene TRBJ2-7; weak D call: TRBD1 (6 bases). V lost 8 bases and J lost 3, with 14 bases in between. Germline V CDR1 and CDR2: SGHTA, FQGNSA. This CDR3 has 13 amino acids. CDR3 loop: CASSPGAGYEQYF. The CDR3 nucleotides are TGTGCCAGCTCCCCAGGGGCTGGCTACGAGCAGTACTTC.

The chain employs TRBV11-2 and TRBJ1-5, with a tentative D call TRBD1 (5 bases). Trimming took 0 bases from V and 4 from J, leaving 7 bases between them. The germline V gene has CDR1 SGHAT and CDR2 FQNNGV. The CDR3 is 14 residues long. The CDR3 loop is CASSLDRGNQPQHF. The CDR3, as DNA: TGTGCCAGCAGCTTAGATCGGGGGAATCAGCCCCAGCATTTT.

The chain uses TRBV6-6 and TRBJ2-7; D is unresolved. V lost 3 bases and J lost 5, with 8 bases in between. The CDR3 has 12 residues. Germline V lookup: CDR1 MNHNY, CDR2 SVGAGI (reference sequence). Here the CDR3 DNA reads TGTGCCAGCAGTTATTCCAGGCACGAGCAGTACTTC. Translation gives CASSYSRHEQYF.

The J gene is TRBJ2-7, the V gene TRBV1; the listed D gene, TRBD1, was not tested against the DNA. TRBV1 is termed a pseudogene. The CDR3 covers 16 residues. Written as DNA, the CDR3 is TGCACCAGCAGCCAAGATCTTAGGGCAGGGGACTACGAGCAGTACTTC. This codes for CTSSQDLRAGDYEQYF.

The J gene is TRBJ1-1, the V gene TRBV18; a possible D gene is TRBD1 (6 bases). This CDR3 spans 12 amino acids. The V gene's germline CDR1 is KGHSH and CDR2 LQKENI. The V gene lost 6 bases and the J gene lost 7 bases, with 12 bases spanning the gap. DNA for the CDR3: TGTGCCAGCTCCTCCGGGGGCGGTGAAGCTTTCTTT. This gives the protein CASSSGGGEAFF.

The rearrangement links TRBV29-1 to TRBJ2-7; no clear D gene. The CDR3 has 12 residues. V was clipped by 1 base and J by 1 base, with 5 bases between them. Germline lookup yields CDR1 SQVTM and CDR2 ANQGSEA. CDR3 amino acids: CSVEVVSYEQYF. The CDR3 DNA reads as TGCAGCGTTGAAGTCGTATCCTACGAGCAGTACTTC.

This clone was recorded a few times. The chain uses TRBV6-4 and TRBJ2-3; 9 nucleotides line up with TRBD1. The CDR3 sequence is 14 residues long. V shed 10 bases and J 5 bases; nucleotides not matched to a gene: 10. In germline, CDR1 is MRHNA, CDR2 SNTAGT. This chain's CDR3 is CATPEQGAGDTQYF. The CDR3 DNA reads as TGTGCCACTCCTGAACAGGGGGCTGGAGATACGCAGTATTTT.

Here the CDR3 reads CAGAPGTYNEQFF. CDR3 sequence (DNA): TGTGCGGGGGCACCAGGGACGTACAATGAGCAGTTCTTC. The rearrangement links TRBV6-1 to TRBJ2-1, with D possibly being TRBD1 (6 bases). Germline V gene data show CDR1 as MNHNS and CDR2 as SASEGT. CDR3 length: 13 amino acids.

CDR3 bases: TGTGCCAGTAGTCGGGACCGCTATGGCTACACCTTC. Its translation: CASSRDRYGYTF. The chain links TRBV19 to TRBJ1-2; maybe TRBD1 (5 bases). Between the trimmed V and J ends, which lost 5 bases and 4 bases, there was a span of 8 bases. CDR1 is LNHDA, CDR2 SQIVND, per germline (reference sequence). The CDR3 extends over 12 amino acids.

J is TRBJ1-1 and V is TRBV6-5; 7 positions agree with TRBD1. The CDR3 contains 14 residues. The ends lost 0 bases at V and 8 bases at J; junction bases unmatched: 6. Germline CDR1 is MNHEY and CDR2 is SVGAGI. CDR3 DNA sequence: TGTGCCAGCAGTTACTCCCTTAGACAGGGAGAAGCTTTCTTT. This translates into CASSYSLRQGEAFF.